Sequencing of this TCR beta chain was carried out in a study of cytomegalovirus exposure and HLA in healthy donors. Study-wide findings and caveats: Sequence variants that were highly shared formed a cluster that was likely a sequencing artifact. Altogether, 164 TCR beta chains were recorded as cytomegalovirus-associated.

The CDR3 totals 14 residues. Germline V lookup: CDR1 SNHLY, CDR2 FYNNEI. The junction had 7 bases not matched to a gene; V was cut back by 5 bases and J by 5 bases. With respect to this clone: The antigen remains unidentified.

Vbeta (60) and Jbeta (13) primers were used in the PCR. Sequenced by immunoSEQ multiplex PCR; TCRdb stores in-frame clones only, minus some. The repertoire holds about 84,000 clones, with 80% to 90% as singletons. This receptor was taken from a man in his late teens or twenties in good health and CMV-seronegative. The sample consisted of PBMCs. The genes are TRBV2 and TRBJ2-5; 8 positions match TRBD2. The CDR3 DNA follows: TGTGCCAGCAGTCGCCGGGGGGGGTTGGAGACCCAGTACTTC. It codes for CASSRRGGLETQYF.